What follows are 5 T cell receptor beta chains derived from one specimen sequenced in a study of blood T cell repertoires in COVID-19 (dated by TCRdb to about 2020). Library preparation employed the immunoSEQ multiplex PCR assay. TCRdb's version of the immuneACCESS table is confined to in-frame rearrangements and falls short of the full clone set. An unresolved V gene accounts for under half of the shortfall where checked; the remainder is of unknown origin. This sample holds about 290,000 clones; around nine tenths were observed only once. The top ten clonotypes cover roughly 10% of the sample. Sequencing was done on a sample of peripheral blood. The source is a woman aged 25 to 39 with COVID-19, enrolled during active disease.

The chain is built from TRBV29-1 and TRBJ2-2; D is unclear. The CDR3 totals 12 residues. Germline-derived CDR1 and CDR2 are SQVTM and ANQGSEA. The ends were cut back, 3 bases at V and 3 bases at J, with 5 bases in the middle. As DNA, the CDR3 is TGCAGCGTTGAGAGTCACACCGGGGAGCTGTTTTTT. It is translated as CSVESHTGELFF.

The chain uses TRBV7-2 and TRBJ1-5, with D tentatively TRBD1 (5 bases). Germline V gene data show CDR1 as SGHTA and CDR2 as FQGNSA. V lost 6 bases, J lost 1 base, and 13 bases lay in between. The CDR3 loop spans 15 amino acids. In nucleotides, the CDR3 is TGTGCCAGCAGACTCAGGGTCGGCAGCAATCAGCCCCAGCATTTT. Its translation: CASRLRVGSNQPQHF. Drawing the rest from reference TRBV7-2 and TRBJ1-5, the complete variable domain is GAGVSQSPSNKVTEKGKDVELRCDPISGHTALYWYRQSLGQGLEFLIYFQGNSAPDKSGLPSDRFSAERTGGSVSTLTIQRTQQEDSAVYLCASRLRVGSNQPQHFGDGTRLSIL.

The chain combines TRBV2 with TRBJ2-7; 9 positions agree with TRBD2. The length of the CDR3 is 14 residues. Trimming at V came to 4 bases and at J to 2 bases, leaving 3 bases not matched to a gene. Per the germline V gene, CDR1 is SNHLY and CDR2 is FYNNEI. CDR3 region: CASSGVAGAYEQYF. The CDR3, as DNA: TGTGCCAGCAGTGGGGTAGCGGGGGCCTACGAGCAGTACTTC.

The rearrangement uses TRBV5-1 and TRBJ2-2; D is unresolved. This CDR3 region has 13 residues. Trimming took off 4 bases at V and 3 bases at J, with 7 bases between the two ends. Germline V lookup: CDR1 SGHRS, CDR2 YFSETQ. This CDR3 reads CASSLLDTGELFF. The CDR3 nucleotides read TGCGCCAGCAGCCTATTGGACACCGGGGAGCTGTTTTTT.

The DNA of the CDR3 is TGTGCCAGCTCCATAATCGGGACAGGGGGCCTTGGCTACACCTTC. It translates to CASSIIGTGGLGYTF. The chain links TRBV6-5 to TRBJ1-2, with 12 bases fitting TRBD1. The CDR3 extends over 15 amino acids. V dropped 8 bases and J dropped 7; count of bases not matched to a gene: 11. Germline assignment: CDR1 MNHEY and CDR2 SVGAGI.